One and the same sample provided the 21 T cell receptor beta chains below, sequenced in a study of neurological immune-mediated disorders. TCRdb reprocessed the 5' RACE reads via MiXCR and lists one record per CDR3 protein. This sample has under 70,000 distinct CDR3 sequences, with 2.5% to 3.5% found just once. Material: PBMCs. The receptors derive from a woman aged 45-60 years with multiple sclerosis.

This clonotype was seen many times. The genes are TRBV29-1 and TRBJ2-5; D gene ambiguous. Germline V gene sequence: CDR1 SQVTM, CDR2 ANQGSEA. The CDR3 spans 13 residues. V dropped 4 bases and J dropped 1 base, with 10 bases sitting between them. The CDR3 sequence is CSVGHTGQETQYF. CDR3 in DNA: TGCAGCGTTGGCCATACGGGCCAAGAGACCCAGTACTTC.

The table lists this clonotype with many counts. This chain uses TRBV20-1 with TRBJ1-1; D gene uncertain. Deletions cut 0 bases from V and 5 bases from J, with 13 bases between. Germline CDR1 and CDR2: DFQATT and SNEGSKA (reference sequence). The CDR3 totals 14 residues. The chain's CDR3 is CSARDGEGFTEAFF. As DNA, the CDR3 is TGCAGTGCTAGAGACGGGGAGGGATTTACTGAAGCTTTCTTT.

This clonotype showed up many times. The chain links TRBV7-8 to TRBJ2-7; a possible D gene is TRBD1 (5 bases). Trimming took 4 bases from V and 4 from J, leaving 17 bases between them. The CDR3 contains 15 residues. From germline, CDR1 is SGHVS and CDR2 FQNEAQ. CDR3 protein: CASSSNSGYRYEQYF. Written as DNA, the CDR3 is TGTGCCAGCAGCTCTAATTCAGGGTATAGGTACGAGCAGTACTTC.

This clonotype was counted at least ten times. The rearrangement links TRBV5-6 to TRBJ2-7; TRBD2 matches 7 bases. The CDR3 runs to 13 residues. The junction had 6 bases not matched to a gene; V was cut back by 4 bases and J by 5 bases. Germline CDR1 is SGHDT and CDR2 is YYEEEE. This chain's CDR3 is CASSRWGGNEQYV. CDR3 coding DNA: TGTGCCAGCAGCCGGTGGGGGGGGAACGAGCAGTACGTC.

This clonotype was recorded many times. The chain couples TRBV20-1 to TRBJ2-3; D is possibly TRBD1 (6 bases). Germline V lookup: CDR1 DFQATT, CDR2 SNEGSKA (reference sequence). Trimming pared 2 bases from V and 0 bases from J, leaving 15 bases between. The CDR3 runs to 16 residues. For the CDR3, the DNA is TGCAGTGCTAGACCTACAGGGCGCCCTAGCACAGATACGCAGTATTTT. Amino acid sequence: CSARPTGRPSTDTQYF.

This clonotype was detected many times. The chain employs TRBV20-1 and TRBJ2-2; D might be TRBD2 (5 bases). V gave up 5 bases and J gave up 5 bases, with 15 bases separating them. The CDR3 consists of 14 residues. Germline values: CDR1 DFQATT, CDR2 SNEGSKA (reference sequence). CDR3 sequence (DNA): TGCAGTGCTGCCCAAGCGGTGGGGACCGGGGAGCTGTTTTTT. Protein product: CSAAQAVGTGELFF.

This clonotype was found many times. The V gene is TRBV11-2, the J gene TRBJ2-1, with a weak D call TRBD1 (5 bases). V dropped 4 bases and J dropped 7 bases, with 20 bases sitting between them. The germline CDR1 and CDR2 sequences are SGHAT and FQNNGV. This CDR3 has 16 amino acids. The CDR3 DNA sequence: TGTGCCAGCAGCTCCCCCCTGGCCTGGAAGGGGAATGAGCAGTTCTTC. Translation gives CASSSPLAWKGNEQFF.

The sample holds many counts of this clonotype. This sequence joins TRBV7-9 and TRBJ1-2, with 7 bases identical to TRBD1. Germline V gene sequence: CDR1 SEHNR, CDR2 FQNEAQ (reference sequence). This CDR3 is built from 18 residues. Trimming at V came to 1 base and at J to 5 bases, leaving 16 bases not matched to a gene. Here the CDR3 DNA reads TGTGCCAGCAGCTTAGGAAATTCGGGACAGCTCTATATTTATGGCTACACCTTC. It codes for CASSLGNSGQLYIYGYTF.

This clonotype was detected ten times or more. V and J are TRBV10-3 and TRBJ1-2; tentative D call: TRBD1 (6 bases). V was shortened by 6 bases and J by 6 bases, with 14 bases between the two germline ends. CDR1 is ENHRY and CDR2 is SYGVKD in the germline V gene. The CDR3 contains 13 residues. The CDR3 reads CAISLQGQDGYTF. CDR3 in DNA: TGTGCCATCAGCCTACAGGGTCAGGATGGCTACACCTTC.

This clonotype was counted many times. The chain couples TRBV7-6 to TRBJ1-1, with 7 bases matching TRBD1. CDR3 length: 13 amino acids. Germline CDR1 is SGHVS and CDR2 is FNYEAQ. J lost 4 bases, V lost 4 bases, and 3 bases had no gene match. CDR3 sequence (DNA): TGTGCCAGCAGCTATTACAGGGGCACTGAAGCTTTCTTT. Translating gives CASSYYRGTEAFF.

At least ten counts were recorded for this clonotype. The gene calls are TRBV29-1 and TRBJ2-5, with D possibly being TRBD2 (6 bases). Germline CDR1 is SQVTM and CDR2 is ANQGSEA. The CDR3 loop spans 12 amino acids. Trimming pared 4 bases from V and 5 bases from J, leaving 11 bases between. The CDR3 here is CSVGRDRETQYF. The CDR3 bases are TGCAGCGTTGGGAGGGATCGGGAGACCCAGTACTTC.

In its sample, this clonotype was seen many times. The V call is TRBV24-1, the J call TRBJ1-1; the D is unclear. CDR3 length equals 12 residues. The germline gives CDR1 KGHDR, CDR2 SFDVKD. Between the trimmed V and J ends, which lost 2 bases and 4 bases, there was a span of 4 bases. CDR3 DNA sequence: TGTGCCACCAGTGATTGGGGCACTGAAGCTTTCTTT. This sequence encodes CATSDWGTEAFF.

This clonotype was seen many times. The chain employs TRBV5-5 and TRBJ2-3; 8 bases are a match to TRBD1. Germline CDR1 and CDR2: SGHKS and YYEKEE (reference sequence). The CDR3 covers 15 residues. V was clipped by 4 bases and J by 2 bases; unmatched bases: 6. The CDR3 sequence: CASSARDRSTDTQYF. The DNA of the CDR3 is TGTGCCAGCAGCGCCCGGGACAGGTCCACAGATACGCAGTATTTT. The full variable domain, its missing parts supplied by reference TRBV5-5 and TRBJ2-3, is DAGVTQSPTHLIKTRGQQVTLRCSPISGHKSVSWYQQVLGQGPQFIFQYYEKEERGRGNFPDRFSARQFPNYSSELNVNALLLGDSALYLCASSARDRSTDTQYFGPGTRLTVL.

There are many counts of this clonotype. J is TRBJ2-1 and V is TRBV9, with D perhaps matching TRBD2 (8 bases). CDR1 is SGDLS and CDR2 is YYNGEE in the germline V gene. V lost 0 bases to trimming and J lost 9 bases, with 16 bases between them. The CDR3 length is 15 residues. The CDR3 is CASSVGGGPGGEQFF. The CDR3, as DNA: TGTGCCAGCAGCGTAGGCGGGGGGCCAGGGGGTGAGCAGTTCTTC.

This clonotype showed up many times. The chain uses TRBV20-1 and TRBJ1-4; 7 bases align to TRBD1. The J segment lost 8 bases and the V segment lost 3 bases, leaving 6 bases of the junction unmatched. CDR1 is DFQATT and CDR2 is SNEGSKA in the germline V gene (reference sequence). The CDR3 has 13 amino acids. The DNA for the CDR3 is TGCAGTGCTAGTTTCAGGGGGAAGGAAAAACTGTTTTTT. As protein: CSASFRGKEKLFF.

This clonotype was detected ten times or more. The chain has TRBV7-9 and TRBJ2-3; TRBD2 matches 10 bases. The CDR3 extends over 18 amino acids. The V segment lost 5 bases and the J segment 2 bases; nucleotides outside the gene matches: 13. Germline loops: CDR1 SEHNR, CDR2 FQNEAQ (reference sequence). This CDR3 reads CASSPLYGLAAPTDTQYF. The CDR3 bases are TGTGCCAGCAGCCCCCTGTATGGACTAGCGGCCCCCACAGATACGCAGTATTTT.

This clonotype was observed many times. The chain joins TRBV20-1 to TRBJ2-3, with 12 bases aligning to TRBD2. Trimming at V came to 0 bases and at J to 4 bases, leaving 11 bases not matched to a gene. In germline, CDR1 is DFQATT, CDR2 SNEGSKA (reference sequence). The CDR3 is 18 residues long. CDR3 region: CSARDRLAGAGFADTQYF. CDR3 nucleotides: TGCAGTGCTAGAGACCGACTAGCGGGAGCCGGTTTTGCAGATACGCAGTATTTT.

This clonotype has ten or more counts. The CDR3, as DNA: TGTGCCAGCAGTTTATTGGCAGGGGGAGAAATTTGGGGCAATCAGCCCCAGCATTTT. Translating gives CASSLLAGGEIWGNQPQHF. The chain uses TRBV27 and TRBJ1-5; 7 bases are shared with TRBD1. This CDR3 is built from 19 residues. Germline V gene data show CDR1 as MNHEY and CDR2 as SMNVEV (reference sequence). Trimming took 1 base from V and 2 from J; bases not matched to a gene: 14.

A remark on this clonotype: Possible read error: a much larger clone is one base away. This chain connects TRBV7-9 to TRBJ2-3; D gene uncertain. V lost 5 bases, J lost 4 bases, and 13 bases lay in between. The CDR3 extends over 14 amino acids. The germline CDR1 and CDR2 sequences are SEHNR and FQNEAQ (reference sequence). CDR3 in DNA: TGTGCCAGCAGCCGGTCCATCGGCGCAGATACGCAGTATTTT. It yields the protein CASSRSIGADTQYF.

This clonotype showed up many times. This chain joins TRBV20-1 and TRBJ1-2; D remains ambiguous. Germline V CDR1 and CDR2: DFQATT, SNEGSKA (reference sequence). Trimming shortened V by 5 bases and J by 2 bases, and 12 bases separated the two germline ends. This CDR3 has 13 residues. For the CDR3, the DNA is TGCAGTGCTGGAAGGTCTCCAAACTATGGCTACACCTTC. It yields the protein CSAGRSPNYGYTF.

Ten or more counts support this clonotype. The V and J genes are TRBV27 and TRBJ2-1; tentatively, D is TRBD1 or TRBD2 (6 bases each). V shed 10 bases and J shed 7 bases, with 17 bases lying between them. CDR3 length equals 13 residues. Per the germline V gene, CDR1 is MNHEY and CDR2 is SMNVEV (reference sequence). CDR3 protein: CATEPGGWNEQFF. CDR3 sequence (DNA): TGTGCCACCGAACCCGGGGGCTGGAATGAGCAGTTCTTC.